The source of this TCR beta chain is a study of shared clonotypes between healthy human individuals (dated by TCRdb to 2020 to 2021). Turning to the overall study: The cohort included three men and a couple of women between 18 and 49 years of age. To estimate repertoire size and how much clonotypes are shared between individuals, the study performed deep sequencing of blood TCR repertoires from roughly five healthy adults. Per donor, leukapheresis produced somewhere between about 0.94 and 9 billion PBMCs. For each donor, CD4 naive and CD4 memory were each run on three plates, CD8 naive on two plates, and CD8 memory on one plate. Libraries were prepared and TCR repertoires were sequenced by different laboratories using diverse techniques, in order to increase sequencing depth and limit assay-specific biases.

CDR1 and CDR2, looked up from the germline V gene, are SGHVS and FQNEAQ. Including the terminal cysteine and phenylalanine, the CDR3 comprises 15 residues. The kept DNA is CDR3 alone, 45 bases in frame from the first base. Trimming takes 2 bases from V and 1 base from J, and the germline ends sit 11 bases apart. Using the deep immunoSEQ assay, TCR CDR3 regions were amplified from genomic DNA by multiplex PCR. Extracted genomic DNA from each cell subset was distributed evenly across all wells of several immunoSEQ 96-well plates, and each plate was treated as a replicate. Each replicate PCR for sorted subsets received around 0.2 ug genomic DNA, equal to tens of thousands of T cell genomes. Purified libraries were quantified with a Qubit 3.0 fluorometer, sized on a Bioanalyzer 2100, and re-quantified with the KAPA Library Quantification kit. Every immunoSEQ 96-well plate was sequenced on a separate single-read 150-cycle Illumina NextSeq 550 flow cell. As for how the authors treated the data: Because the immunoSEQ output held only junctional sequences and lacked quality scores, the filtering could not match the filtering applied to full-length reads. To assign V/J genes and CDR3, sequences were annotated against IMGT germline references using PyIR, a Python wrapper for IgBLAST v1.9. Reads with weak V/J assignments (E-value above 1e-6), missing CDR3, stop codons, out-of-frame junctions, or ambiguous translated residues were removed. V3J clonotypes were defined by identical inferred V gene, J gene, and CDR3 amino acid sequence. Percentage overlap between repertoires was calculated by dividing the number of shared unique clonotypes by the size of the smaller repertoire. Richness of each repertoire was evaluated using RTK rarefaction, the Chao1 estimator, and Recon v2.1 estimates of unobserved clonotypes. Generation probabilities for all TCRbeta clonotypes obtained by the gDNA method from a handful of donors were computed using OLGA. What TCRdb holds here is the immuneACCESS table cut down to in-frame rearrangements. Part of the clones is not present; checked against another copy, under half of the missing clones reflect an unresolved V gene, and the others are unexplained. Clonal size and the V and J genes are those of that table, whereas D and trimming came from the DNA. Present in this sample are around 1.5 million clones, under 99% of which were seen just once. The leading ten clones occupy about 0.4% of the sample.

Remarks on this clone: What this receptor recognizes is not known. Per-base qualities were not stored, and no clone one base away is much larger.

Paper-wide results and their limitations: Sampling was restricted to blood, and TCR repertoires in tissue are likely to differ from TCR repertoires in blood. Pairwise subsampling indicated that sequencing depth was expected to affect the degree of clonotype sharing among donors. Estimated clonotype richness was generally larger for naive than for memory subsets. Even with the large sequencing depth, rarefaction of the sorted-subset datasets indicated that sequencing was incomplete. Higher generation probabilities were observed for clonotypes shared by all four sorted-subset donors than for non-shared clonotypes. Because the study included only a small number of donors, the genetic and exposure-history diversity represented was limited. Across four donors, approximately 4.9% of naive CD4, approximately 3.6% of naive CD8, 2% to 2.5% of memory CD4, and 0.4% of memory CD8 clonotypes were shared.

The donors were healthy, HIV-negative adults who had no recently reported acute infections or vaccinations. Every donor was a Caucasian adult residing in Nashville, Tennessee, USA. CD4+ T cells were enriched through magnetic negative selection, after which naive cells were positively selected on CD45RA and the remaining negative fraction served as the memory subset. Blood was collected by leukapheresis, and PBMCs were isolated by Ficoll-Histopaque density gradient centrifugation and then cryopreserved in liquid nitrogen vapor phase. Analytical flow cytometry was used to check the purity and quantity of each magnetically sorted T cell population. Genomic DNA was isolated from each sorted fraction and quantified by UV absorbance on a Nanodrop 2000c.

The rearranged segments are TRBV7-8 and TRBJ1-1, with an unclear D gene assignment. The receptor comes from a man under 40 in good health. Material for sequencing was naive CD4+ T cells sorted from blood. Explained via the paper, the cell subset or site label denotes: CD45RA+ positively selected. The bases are TGTGCCAGCAGCTTAAGGGAGACAACGAACACTGAAGCTTTCTTT. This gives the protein CASSLRETTNTEAFF. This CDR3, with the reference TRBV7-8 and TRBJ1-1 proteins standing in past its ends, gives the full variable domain GAGVSQSPRYKVAKRGQDVALRCDPISGHVSLFWYQQALGQGPEFLTYFQNEAQLDKSGLPSDRFFAERPEGSVSTLKIQRTQQEDSAVYLCASSLRETTNTEAFFGQGTRLTVV.